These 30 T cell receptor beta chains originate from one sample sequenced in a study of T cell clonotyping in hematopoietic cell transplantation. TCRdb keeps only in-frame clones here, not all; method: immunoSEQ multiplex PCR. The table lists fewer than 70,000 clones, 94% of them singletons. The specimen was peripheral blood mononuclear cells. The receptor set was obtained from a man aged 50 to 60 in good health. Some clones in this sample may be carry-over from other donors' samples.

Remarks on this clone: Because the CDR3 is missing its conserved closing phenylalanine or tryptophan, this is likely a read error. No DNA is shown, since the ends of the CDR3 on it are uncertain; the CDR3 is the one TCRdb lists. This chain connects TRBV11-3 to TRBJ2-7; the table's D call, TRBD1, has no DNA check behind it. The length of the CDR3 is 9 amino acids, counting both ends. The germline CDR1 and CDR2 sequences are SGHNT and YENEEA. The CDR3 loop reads CASSLDPQA.

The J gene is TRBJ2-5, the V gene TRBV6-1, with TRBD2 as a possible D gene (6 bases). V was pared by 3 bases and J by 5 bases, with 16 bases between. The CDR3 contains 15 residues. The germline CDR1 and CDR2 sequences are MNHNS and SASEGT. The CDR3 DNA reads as TGTGCCAGCAGTGAGGGGACCGGGGGAGCTGAGACCCAGTACTTC. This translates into CASSEGTGGAETQYF.

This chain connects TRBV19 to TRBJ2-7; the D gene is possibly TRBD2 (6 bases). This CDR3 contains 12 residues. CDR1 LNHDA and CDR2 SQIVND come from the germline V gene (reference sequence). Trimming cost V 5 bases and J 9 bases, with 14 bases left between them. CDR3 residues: CASSARDWRQYF. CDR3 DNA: TGTGCCAGTAGTGCCCGGGACTGGCGGCAGTACTTC.

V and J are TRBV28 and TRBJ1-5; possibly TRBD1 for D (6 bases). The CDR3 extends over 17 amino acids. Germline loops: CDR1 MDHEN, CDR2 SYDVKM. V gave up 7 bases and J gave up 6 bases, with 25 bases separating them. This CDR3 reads CASTRARGKGLGQPQHF. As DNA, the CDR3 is TGTGCCAGCACACGGGCAAGGGGGAAGGGATTGGGTCAGCCCCAGCATTTT. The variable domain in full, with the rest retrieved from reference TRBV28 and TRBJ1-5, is DVKVTQSSRYLVKRTGEKVFLECVQDMDHENMFWYRQDPGLGLRLIYFSYDVKMKEKGDIPEGYSVSREKKERFSLILESASTNQTSMYLCASTRARGKGLGQPQHFGDGTRLSIL.

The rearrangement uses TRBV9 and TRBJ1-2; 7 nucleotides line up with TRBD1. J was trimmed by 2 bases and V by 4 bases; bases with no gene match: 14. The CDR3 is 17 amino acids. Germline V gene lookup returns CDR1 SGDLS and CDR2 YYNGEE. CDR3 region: CASSSWGDRELNYGYTF. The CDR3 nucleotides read TGTGCCAGCAGCTCATGGGGAGACAGGGAACTCAACTATGGCTACACCTTC.

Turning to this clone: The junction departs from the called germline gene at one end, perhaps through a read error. CDR3 protein: CASSLGTGHSFQDF. CDR3 bases: TGTGCCAGCAGCTTAGGTACGGGACATTCCTTTCAGGACTTC. The rearrangement links TRBV7-9 to TRBJ2-7, with a weak D call TRBD1 (6 bases). Germline V gives CDR1 SEHNR, CDR2 FQNEAQ (reference sequence). This CDR3 contains 14 residues.

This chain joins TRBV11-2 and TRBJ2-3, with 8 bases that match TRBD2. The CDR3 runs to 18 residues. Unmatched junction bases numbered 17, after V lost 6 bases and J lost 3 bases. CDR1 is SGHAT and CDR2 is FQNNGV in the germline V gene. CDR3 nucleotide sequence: TGTGCCAGCAGTCGATTAGGTTTTAGCGGGACCTCAACAGATACGCAGTATTTT. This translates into CASSRLGFSGTSTDTQYF.

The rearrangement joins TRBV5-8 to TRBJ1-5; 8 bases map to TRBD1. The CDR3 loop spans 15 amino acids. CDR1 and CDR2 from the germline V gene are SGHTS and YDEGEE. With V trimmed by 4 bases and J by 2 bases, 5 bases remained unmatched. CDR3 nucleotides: TGTGCCAGCAGCCGATACAGGGGGGGCAATCAGCCCCAGCATTTT. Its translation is CASSRYRGGNQPQHF.

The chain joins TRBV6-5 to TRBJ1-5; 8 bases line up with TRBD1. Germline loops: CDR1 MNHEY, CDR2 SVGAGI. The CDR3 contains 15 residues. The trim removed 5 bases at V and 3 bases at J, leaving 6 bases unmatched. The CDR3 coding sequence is TGTGCCAGCAGTCGTTCGGACAGGGACAATCAGCCCCAGCATTTT. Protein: CASSRSDRDNQPQHF.

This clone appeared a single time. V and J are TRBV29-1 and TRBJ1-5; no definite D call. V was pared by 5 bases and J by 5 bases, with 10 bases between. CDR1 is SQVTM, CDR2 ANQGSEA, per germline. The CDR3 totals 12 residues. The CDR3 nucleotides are TGCAGCGTTAGGGTTGGGGATCAGCCCCAGCATTTT. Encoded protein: CSVRVGDQPQHF. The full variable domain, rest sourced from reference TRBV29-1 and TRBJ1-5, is SAVISQKPSRDICQRGTSLTIQCQVDSQVTMMFWYRQQPGQSLTLIATANQGSEATYESGFVIDKFPISRPNLTFSTLTVSNMSPEDSSIYLCSVRVGDQPQHFGDGTRLSIL.

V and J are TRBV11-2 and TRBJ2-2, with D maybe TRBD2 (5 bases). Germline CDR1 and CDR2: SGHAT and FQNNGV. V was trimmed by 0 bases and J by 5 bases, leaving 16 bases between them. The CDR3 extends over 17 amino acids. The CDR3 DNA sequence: TGTGCCAGCAGCTTAGATCGCCGGGGTACGAGAACCGGGGAGCTGTTTTTT. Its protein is CASSLDRRGTRTGELFF.

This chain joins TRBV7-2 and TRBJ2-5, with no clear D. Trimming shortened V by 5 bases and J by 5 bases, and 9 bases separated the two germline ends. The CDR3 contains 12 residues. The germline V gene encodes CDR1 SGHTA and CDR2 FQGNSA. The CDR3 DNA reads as TGTGCCAGCAGCGCCCAGTCGGAGACCCAGTACTTC. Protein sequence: CASSAQSETQYF.

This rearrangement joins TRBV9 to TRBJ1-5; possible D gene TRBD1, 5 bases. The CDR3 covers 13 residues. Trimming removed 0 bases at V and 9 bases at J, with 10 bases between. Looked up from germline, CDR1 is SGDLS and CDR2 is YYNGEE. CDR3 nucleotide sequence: TGTGCCAGCAGCGTAGGGGACTTTGGGCCCCAGCATTTT. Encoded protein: CASSVGDFGPQHF. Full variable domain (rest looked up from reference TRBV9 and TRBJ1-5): DSGVTQTPKHLITATGQRVTLRCSPRSGDLSVYWYQQSLDQGLQFLIQYYNGEERAKGNILERFSAQQFPDLHSELNLSSLELGDSALYFCASSVGDFGPQHFGDGTRLSIL.

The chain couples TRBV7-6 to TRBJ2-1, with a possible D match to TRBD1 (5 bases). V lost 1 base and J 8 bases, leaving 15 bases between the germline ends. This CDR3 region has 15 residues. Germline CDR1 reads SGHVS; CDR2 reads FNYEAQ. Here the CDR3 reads CASSLGQTLYYEQFF. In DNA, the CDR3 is TGTGCCAGCAGCTTAGGACAGACCCTTTATTATGAGCAGTTCTTC. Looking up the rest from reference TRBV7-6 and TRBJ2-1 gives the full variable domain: GAGVSQSPRYKVTKRGQDVALRCDPISGHVSLYWYRQALGQGPEFLTYFNYEAQQDKSGLPNDRFSAERPEGSISTLTIQRTEQRDSAMYRCASSLGQTLYYEQFFGPGTRLTVL.

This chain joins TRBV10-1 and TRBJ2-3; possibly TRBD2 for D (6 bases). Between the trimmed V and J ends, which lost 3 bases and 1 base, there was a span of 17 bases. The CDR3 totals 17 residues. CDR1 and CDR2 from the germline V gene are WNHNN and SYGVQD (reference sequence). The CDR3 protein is CASSDLGRRKGTDTQYF. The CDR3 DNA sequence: TGCGCCAGCAGTGACCTGGGGAGGCGAAAGGGCACAGATACGCAGTATTTT.

This CDR3 reads CAITTGQGSYEQYF. For the CDR3, the DNA is TGTGCCATCACTACGGGACAGGGTTCCTACGAGCAGTACTTC. The rearrangement uses TRBV10-3 and TRBJ2-7; 9 bases map to TRBD1. V lost 7 bases to trimming and J lost 1 base; unmatched junction nucleotides: 5. The CDR3 runs 14 residues. Germline CDR1 is ENHRY and CDR2 is SYGVKD.

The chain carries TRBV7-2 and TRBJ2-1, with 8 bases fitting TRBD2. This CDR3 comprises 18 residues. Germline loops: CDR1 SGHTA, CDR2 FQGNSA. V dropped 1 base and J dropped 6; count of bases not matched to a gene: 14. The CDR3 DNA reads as TGTGCCAGCAGCTTAGGGGTATCCGGGGCGGGGGGAAGCAATGAGCAGTTCTTC. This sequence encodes CASSLGVSGAGGSNEQFF.

CDR3 amino acids: CASSVEGRGARTDTQYF. The CDR3 DNA reads TGTGCCAGCAGCGTAGAAGGAAGGGGGGCCCGCACAGATACGCAGTATTTT. The chain has TRBV9 and TRBJ2-3; D possibly matches TRBD1 or TRBD2 (6 bases each). V was cut by 0 bases and J by 1 base, with 15 bases left in between. The CDR3 is made up of 17 amino acids. Germline loops: CDR1 SGDLS, CDR2 YYNGEE.

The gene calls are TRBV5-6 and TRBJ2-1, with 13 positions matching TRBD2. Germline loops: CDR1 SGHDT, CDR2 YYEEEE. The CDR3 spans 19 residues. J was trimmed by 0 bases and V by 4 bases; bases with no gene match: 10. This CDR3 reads CASSPPGLAGASSYNEQFF. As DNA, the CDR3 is TGTGCCAGCAGCCCTCCTGGACTAGCGGGGGCGAGCTCCTACAATGAGCAGTTCTTC.

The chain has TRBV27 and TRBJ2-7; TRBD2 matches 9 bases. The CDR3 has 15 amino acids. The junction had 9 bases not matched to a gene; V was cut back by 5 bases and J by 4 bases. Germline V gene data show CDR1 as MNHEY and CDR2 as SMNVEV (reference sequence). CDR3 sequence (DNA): TGTGCCAGCAGTCCCCCGGGACTAGCTGCTTACGAGCAGTACTTC. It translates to CASSPPGLAAYEQYF.

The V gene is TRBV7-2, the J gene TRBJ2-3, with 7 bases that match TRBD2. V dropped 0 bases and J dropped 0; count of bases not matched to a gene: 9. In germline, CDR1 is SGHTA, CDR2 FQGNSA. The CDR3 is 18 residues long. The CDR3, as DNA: TGTGCCAGCAGCTTAGCGGCTTGGGCGGGAGTAAGCACAGATACGCAGTATTTT. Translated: CASSLAAWAGVSTDTQYF.

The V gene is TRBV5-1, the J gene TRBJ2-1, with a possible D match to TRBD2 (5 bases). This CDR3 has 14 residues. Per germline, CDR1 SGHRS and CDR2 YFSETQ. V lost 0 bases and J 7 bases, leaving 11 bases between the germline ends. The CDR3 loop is CASSLVRESNEQFF. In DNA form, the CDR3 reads TGCGCCAGCAGCTTGGTTCGGGAATCGAATGAGCAGTTCTTC.

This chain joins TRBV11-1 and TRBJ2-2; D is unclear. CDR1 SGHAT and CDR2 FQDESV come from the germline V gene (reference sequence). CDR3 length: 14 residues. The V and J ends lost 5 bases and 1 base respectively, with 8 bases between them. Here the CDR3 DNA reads TGTGCCAGCAGCCTCGCTAGGAACACCGGGGAGCTGTTTTTT. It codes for CASSLARNTGELFF.

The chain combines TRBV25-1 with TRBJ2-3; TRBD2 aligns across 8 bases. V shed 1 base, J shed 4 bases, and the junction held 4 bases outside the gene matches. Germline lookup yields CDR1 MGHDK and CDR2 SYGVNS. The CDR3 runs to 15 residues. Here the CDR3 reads CASSESGGRADTQYF. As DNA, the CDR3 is TGTGCCAGCAGTGAATCGGGAGGGCGGGCAGATACGCAGTATTTT. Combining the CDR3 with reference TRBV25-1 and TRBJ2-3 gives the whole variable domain EADIYQTPRYLVIGTGKKITLECSQTMGHDKMYWYQQDPGMELHLIHYSYGVNSTEKGDLSSESTVSRIRTEHFPLTLESARPSHTSQYLCASSESGGRADTQYFGPGTRLTVL.

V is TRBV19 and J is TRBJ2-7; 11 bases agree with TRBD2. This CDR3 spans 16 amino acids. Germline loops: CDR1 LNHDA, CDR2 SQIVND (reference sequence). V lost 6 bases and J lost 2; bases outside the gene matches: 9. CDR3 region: CASRKVGTSGAYEQYF. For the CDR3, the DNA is TGTGCCAGTAGAAAAGTGGGGACTAGCGGCGCCTACGAGCAGTACTTC.

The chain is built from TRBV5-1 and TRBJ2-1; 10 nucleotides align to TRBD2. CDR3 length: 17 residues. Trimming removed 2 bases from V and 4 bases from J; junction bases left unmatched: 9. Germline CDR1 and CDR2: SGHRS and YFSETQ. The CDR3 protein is CASSLVPLAGVYNEQFF. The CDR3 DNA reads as TGCGCCAGCAGCTTAGTACCTCTAGCGGGAGTATACAATGAGCAGTTCTTC.

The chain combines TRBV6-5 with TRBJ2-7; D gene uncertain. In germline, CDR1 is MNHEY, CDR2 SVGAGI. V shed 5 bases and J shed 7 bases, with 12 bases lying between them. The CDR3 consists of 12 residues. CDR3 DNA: TGTGCCAGCAGTCGGACCGGTATGGAGCAGTACTTC. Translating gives CASSRTGMEQYF.

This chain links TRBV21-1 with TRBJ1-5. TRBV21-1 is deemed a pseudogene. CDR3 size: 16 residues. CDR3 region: CASKVRPKRGNQPQHF. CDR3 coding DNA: TGTGCCAGCAAAGTCCGACCGAAACGGGGCAATCAGCCCCAGCATTTT.

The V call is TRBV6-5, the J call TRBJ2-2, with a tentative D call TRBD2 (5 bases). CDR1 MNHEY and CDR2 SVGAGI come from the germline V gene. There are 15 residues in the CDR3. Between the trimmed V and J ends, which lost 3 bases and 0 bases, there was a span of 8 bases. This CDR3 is CASSYTGANTGELFF. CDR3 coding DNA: TGTGCCAGCAGTTATACCGGGGCGAACACCGGGGAGCTGTTTTTT.

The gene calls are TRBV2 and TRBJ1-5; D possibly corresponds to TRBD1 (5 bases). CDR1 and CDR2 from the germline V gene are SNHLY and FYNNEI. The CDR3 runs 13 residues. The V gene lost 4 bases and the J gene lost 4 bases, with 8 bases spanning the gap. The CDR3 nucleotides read TGTGCCAGCAGTGGGACAACTAATCAGCCCCAGCATTTT. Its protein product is CASSGTTNQPQHF. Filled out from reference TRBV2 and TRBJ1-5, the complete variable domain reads EPEVTQTPSHQVTQMGQEVILRCVPISNHLYFYWYRQILGQKVEFLVSFYNNEISEKSEIFDDQFSVERPDGSNFTLKIRSTKLEDSAMYFCASSGTTNQPQHFGDGTRLSIL.